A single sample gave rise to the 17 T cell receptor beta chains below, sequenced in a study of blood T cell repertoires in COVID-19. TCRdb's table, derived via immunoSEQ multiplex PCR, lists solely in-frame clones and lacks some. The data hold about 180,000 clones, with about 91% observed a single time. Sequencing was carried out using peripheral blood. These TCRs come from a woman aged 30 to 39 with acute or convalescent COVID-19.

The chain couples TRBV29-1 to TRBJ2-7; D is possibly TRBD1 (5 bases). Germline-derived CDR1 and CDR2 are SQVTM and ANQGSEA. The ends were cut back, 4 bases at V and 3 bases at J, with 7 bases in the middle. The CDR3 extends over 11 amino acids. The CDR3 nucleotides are TGCAGCGTTGTCGACAGCTACGAGCAGTACTTC. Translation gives CSVVDSYEQYF.

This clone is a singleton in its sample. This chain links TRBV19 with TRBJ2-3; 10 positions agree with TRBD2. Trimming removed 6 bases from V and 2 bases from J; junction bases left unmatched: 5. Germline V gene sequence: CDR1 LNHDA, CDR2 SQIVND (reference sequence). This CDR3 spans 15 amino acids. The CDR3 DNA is TGTGCCAGTAGAGGACTAGCGGACCTCACAGATACGCAGTATTTT. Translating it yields CASRGLADLTDTQYF. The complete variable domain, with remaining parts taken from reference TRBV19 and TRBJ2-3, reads DGGITQSPKYLFRKEGQNVTLSCEQNLNHDAMYWYRQDPGQGLRLIYYSQIVNDFQKGDIAEGYSVSREKKESFPLTVTSAQKNPTAFYLCASRGLADLTDTQYFGPGTRLTVL.

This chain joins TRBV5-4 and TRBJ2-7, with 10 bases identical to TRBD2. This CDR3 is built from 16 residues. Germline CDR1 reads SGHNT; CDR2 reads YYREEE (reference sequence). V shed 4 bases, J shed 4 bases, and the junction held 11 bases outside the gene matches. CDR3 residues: CASSPGASGSGYEQYF. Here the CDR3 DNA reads TGTGCCAGCAGCCCTGGGGCTAGCGGGAGTGGATACGAGCAGTACTTC.

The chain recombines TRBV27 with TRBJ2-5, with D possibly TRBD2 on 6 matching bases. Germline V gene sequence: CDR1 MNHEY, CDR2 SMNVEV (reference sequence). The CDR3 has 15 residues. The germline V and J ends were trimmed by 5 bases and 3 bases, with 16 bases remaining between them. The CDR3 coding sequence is TGTGCCAGCAGTCCTACCGGGACTTACAAAGAGACCCAGTACTTC. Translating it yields CASSPTGTYKETQYF.

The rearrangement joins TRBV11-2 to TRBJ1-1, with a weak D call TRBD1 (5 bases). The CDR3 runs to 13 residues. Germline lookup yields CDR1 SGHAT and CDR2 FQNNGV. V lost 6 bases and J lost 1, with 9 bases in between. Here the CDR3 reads CASRYTGNTEAFF. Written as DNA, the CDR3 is TGTGCCAGCAGATACACAGGGAACACTGAAGCTTTCTTT.

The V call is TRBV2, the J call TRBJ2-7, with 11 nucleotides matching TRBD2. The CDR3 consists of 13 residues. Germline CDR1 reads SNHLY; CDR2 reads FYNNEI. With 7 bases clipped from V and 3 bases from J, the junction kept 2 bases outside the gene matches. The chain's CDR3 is CASKTSGGYEQYF. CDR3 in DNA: TGTGCCAGCAAAACTAGCGGGGGCTACGAGCAGTACTTC.

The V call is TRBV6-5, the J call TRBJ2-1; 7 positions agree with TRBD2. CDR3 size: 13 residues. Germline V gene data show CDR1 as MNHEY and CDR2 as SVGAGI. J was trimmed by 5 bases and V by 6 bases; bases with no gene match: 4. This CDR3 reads CASSGRINNEQFF. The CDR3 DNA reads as TGTGCCAGCAGCGGGAGGATAAACAATGAGCAGTTCTTC.

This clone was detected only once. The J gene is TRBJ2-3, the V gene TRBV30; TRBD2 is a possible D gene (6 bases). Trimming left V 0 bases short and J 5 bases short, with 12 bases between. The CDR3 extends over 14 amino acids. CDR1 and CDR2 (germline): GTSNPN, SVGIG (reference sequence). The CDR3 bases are TGTGCCTGGAGTGTAGGCGGGATGGTAGATACGCAGTATTTT. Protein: CAWSVGGMVDTQYF.

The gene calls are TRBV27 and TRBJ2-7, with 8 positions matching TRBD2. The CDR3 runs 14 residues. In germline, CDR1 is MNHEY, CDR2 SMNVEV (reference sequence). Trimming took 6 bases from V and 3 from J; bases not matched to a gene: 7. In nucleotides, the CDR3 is TGTGCCAGCAGAAAAACTAGCGGATACTACGAGCAGTACTTC. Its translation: CASRKTSGYYEQYF.

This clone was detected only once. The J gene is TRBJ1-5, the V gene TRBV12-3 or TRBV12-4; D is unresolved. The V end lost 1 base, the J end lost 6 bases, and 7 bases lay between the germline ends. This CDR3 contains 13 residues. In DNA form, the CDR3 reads TGTGCCAGCAGTTTAGAAGGAGGTCAGCCCCAGCATTTT. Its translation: CASSLEGGQPQHF.

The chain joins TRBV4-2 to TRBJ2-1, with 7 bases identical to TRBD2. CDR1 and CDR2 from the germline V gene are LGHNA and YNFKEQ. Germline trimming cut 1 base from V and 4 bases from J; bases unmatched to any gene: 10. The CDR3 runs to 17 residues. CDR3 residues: CASSQVPGSGAYNEQFF. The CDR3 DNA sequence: TGTGCCAGCAGCCAAGTTCCCGGGAGCGGGGCATACAATGAGCAGTTCTTC.

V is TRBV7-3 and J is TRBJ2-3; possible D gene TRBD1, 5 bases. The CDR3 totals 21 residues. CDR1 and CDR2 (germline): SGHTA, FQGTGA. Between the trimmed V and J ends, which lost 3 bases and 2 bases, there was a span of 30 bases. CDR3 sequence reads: CASSLLAVVVGQGKLTDTQYF. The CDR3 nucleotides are TGTGCCAGCAGCTTGTTGGCGGTTGTTGTCGGCCAGGGAAAACTCACAGATACGCAGTATTTT.

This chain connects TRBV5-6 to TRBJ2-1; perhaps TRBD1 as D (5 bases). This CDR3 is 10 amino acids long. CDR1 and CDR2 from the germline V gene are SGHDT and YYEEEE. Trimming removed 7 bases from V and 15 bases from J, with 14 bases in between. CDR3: CASGRTLPFF. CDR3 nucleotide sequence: TGTGCCAGCGGTCGGACACTCCCGTTCTTC.

CDR3 protein: CASSFWLFRGELFF. CDR3 sequence (DNA): TGTGCCAGCAGCTTTTGGTTATTCAGGGGGGAGCTGTTTTTT. The chain carries TRBV5-5 and TRBJ2-2; D not resolved. Trimming shortened V by 2 bases and J by 8 bases, and 13 bases separated the two germline ends. Per germline, CDR1 SGHKS and CDR2 YYEKEE (reference sequence). CDR3 size: 14 residues.

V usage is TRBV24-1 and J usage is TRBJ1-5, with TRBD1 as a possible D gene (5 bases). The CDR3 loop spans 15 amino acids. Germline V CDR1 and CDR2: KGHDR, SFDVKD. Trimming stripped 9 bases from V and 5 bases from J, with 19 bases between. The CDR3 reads CATSPGGEGHQPQHF. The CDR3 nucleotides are TGTGCCACCTCCCCCGGGGGTGAGGGACATCAGCCCCAGCATTTT.

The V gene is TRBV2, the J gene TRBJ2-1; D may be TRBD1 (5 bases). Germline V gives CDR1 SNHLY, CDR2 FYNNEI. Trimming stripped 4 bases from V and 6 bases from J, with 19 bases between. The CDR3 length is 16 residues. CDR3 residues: CASSVPRQPRPNEQFF. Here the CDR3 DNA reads TGTGCCAGCAGTGTGCCCAGACAGCCCCGGCCCAATGAGCAGTTCTTC. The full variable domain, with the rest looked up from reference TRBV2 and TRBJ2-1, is EPEVTQTPSHQVTQMGQEVILRCVPISNHLYFYWYRQILGQKVEFLVSFYNNEISEKSEIFDDQFSVERPDGSNFTLKIRSTKLEDSAMYFCASSVPRQPRPNEQFFGPGTRLTVL.

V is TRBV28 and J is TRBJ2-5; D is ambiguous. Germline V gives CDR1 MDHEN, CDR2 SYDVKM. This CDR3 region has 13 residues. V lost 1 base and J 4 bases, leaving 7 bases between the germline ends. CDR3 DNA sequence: TGTGCCAGCAGTTTATCTTTCAGAGAGACCCAGTACTTC. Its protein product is CASSLSFRETQYF.